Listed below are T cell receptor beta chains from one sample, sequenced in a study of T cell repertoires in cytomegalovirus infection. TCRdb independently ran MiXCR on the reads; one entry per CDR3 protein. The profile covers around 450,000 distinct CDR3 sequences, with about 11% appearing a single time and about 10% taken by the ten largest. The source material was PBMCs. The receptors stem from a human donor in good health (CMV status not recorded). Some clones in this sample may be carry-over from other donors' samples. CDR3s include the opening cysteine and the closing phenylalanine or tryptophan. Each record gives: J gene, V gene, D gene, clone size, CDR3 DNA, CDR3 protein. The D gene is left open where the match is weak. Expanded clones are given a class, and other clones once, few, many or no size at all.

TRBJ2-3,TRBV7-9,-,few,TGTGCCAGCAGCTTAGCACTCCCAGGGACGCAGTATTTT,CASSLALPGTQYF
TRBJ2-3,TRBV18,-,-,TGTGCCAGCTCCCCCTTCGGGTCCTCCACCGGGGATACGCAGTATTTT,CASSPFGSSTGDTQYF
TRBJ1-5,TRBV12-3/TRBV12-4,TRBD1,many,TGTGCCAGCAGTTTAGGCGGGACAGGGGCCAATCAGCCCCAGCATTTT,CASSLGGTGANQPQHF
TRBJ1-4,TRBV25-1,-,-,TGTGCCAGCAGTGAATCGGGCAGGGGACTTGCAACTAATGAAAAACTGTTTTTT,CASSESGRGLATNEKLFF
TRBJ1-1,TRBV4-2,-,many,TGTGCCAGCAGCCCTCTCCACAGGGAGTCGGCGAACACTGAAGCTTTCTTT,CASSPLHRESANTEAFF
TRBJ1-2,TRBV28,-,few,TGTGCCAGCAGTACGGGCCGAGCGAACTATGGCTACACCTTC,CASSTGRANYGYTF
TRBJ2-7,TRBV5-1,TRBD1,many,TGCGCCAGCAGCATCCCGTCGGGACAGGGGGACGACGAGCAGTACTTC,CASSIPSGQGDDEQYF
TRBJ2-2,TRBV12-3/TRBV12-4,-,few,TGTGCCAGCAGGGGGGGGGGGCGGATGGGGAAGCTGTTTTTT,CASRGGGRMGKLFF
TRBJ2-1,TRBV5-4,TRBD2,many,TGTGCCAGCAGCTCCTCGTTGACTAGCGGGGGTCTCAATGAGCAGTTCTTC,CASSSSLTSGGLNEQFF
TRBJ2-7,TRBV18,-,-,TGTGCCAGCTCACCAACGTCCTCCCAATACGAGCAGTACTTC,CASSPTSSQYEQYF
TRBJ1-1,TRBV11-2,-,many,TGTGCCAGCAGGACGGGGAGAGGTTTACCCACTGAAGCTTTCTTT,CASRTGRGLPTEAFF
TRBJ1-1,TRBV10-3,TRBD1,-,TGTGCCATCAGTGATTTCGGACAGGTCGGGTTGATGAACACTGAAGCTTTCTTT,CAISDFGQVGLMNTEAFF
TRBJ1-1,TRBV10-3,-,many,TGTGCCATCAGTGAGTCCAGGGACCTCAACGGAGCTTTCTTT,CAISESRDLNGAFF
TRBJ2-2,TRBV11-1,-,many,TGTGCCAGCAGGATTACCACTACGAACACCGGGGAGCTGTTTTTT,CASRITTTNTGELFF
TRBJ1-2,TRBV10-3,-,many,TGTGCCTCAGGGCGCACCGGCGGCAACTATGGCTACACCTTC,CASGRTGGNYGYTF
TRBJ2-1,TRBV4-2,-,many,TGTGCCAGCAGCCAGACGGGTTCGTCCTACAATGAGCAGTTCTTC,CASSQTGSSYNEQFF
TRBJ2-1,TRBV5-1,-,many,TGCGCCAGCAGCTTATCTAGACCCCACAATGAGCAGTTCTTC,CASSLSRPHNEQFF
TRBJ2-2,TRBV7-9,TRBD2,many,TGTGCCAGCAGCCGTAGCGGGCTAAACACCGGGGAGCTGTTTTTT,CASSRSGLNTGELFF
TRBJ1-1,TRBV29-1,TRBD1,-,TGCAGCGGGGGACAGCCGAACACTGAAGCTTTCTTT,CSGGQPNTEAFF